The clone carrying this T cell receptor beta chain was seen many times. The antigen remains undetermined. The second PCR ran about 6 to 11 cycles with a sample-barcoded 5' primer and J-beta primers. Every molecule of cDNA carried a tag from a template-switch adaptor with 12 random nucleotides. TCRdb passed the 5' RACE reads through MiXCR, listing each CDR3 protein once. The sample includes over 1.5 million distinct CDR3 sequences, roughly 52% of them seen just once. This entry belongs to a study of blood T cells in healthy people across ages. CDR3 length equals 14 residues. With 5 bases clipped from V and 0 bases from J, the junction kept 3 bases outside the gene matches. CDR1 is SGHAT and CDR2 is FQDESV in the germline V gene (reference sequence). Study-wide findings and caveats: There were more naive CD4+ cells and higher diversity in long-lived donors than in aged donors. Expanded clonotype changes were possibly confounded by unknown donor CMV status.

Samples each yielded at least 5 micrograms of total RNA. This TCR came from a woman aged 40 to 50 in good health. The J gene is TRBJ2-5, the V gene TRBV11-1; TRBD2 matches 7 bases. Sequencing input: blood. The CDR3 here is CASSPGGNQETQYF. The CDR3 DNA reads TGTGCCAGCAGCCCCGGGGGGAACCAAGAGACCCAGTACTTC.